Following are 27 T cell receptor beta chains from one sample sequenced in a study of siplizumab effects on memory and regulatory T cells. TCRdb's copy holds only in-frame clones and misses some; the assay was immunoSEQ multiplex PCR. The data hold about 13,000 clones, with 40% observed a single time. Coculturing of the mixed lymphocyte reaction cells was performed at 37°C for approximately 6 days. These receptors are not linked to any known antigen. Sequenced sample: CFSE-low (dividing) CD8+ T cells sorted from an allogeneic mixed lymphocyte reaction. These receptors all stem from a human donor in good health; the cells came from an allogeneic mixed lymphocyte reaction.

This chain links TRBV11-2 with TRBJ2-7; 15 nucleotides line up with TRBD2. The germline V gene has CDR1 SGHAT and CDR2 FQNNGV. V shed 1 base and J 3 bases; nucleotides not matched to a gene: 7. This CDR3 has 18 residues. The CDR3 sequence is CASSLGLGLAGGRYEQYF. The CDR3 DNA reads as TGTGCCAGCAGCTTAGGATTAGGACTAGCGGGAGGGCGCTACGAGCAGTACTTC.

This chain connects TRBV5-6 to TRBJ2-3; D ambiguous. The CDR3 is 12 amino acids. The V end lost 2 bases, the J end lost 3 bases, and 4 bases lay between the germline ends. Looked up from germline, CDR1 is SGHDT and CDR2 is YYEEEE. The chain's CDR3 is CASSFGTDTQYF. CDR3 nucleotides: TGTGCCAGCAGCTTCGGGACAGATACGCAGTATTTT.

This chain links TRBV7-2 with TRBJ2-5, with 7 bases lining up with TRBD1. The germline V gene has CDR1 SGHTA and CDR2 FQGNSA. The junction had 4 bases not matched to a gene; V was cut back by 1 base and J by 2 bases. CDR3 length: 15 residues. CDR3 bases: TGTGCCAGCAGCTTAGTGGGGACAGAACAAGAGACCCAGTACTTC. This sequence encodes CASSLVGTEQETQYF.

V is TRBV6-5 and J is TRBJ1-5; D uncertain. Trimming cost V 3 bases and J 2 bases, with 8 bases left between them. The CDR3 spans 14 residues. Per germline, CDR1 MNHEY and CDR2 SVGAGI. DNA of the CDR3: TGTGCCAGCAGTTATTTTCCCGGCAATCAGCCCCAGCATTTT. This translates into CASSYFPGNQPQHF.

The genes are TRBV7-2 and TRBJ2-5; 9 positions match TRBD2. The DNA end is more similar to TRBJ2-7, so the J call may be wrong. The length of the CDR3 is 15 residues. Germline V gives CDR1 SGHTA, CDR2 FQGNSA. CDR3 loop: CASSLTSGGTYEQYF. The CDR3 DNA reads as TGTGCCAGCAGCTTGACTAGCGGAGGGACGTACGAGCAGTACTTC.

The J gene is TRBJ2-3, the V gene TRBV7-9, with no clear D. Trimming cost V 5 bases and J 6 bases, with 6 bases left between them. In germline, CDR1 is SEHNR, CDR2 FQNEAQ (reference sequence). The CDR3 spans 11 residues. Written as DNA, the CDR3 is TGTGCCAGCAGCGTACAGGATACGCAGTATTTT. Protein sequence: CASSVQDTQYF.

This clone is medium-sized. The chain carries TRBV7-2 and TRBJ2-5, with D perhaps TRBD2 (5 bases). Trimming left V 1 base short and J 10 bases short, with 16 bases between. CDR1 is SGHTA and CDR2 is FQGNSA in the germline V gene. The CDR3 has 14 amino acids. In nucleotides, the CDR3 is TGTGCCAGCAGCTTAGTCGGGCTGCCCGGGGACCAGTACTTC. Amino acids: CASSLVGLPGDQYF.

The V call is TRBV13, the J call TRBJ2-7; possibly TRBD1 or TRBD2 for D (5 bases each). Germline CDR1 and CDR2: PRHDT and FYEKMQ (reference sequence). This CDR3 is built from 14 residues. V lost 5 bases, J lost 2 bases, and 13 bases lay in between. The CDR3 DNA reads as TGTGCCAGCAGCCCTAAGCCGGGGCCCTACGAGCAGTACTTC. Translated: CASSPKPGPYEQYF.

This clone ranks as medium-sized. The chain is built from TRBV14 and TRBJ1-2; no definite D call. Germline V lookup: CDR1 SGHDN, CDR2 FVKESK. CDR3 length: 14 residues. The V end was cut by 0 bases, the J end by 1 base, with 6 bases between. This CDR3 is CASSQDYDNYGYTF. The CDR3 nucleotides are TGTGCCAGCAGCCAAGATTACGATAACTATGGCTACACCTTC.

This clone was counted a single time. The chain employs TRBV6-5 and TRBJ1-1; the match to TRBD1 covers 8 bases. V lost 2 bases and J lost 6; bases outside the gene matches: 5. The CDR3 has 14 residues. Germline V lookup: CDR1 MNHEY, CDR2 SVGAGI. In DNA form, the CDR3 reads TGTGCCAGCAGTTACACCGGGACAGGTGCTGAAGCTTTCTTT. This sequence encodes CASSYTGTGAEAFF.

The rearrangement links TRBV7-9 to TRBJ2-1; 8 nucleotides agree with TRBD1. The germline gives CDR1 SEHNR, CDR2 FQNEAQ (reference sequence). The CDR3 length is 15 residues. V shed 6 bases, J shed 7 bases, and the junction held 11 bases outside the gene matches. For the CDR3, the DNA is TGTGCCAGCAGGGAGGTGACAGGGGCTTTTAATGAGCAGTTCTTC. Protein: CASREVTGAFNEQFF. The full variable domain, its missing parts supplied by reference TRBV7-9 and TRBJ2-1, is DTGVSQNPRHKITKRGQNVTFRCDPISEHNRLYWYRQTLGQGPEFLTYFQNEAQLEKSRLLSDRFSAERPKGSFSTLEIQRTEQGDSAMYLCASREVTGAFNEQFFGPGTRLTVL.

The chain's CDR3 is CASSPRESRNEKLFF. In DNA, the CDR3 is TGTGCCAGCAGCCCCCGGGAATCTCGCAATGAAAAACTGTTTTTT. V usage is TRBV7-9 and J usage is TRBJ1-4, with D unclear. CDR1 SEHNR and CDR2 FQNEAQ come from the germline V gene (reference sequence). V was pared by 5 bases and J by 5 bases, with 15 bases between. CDR3 length equals 15 residues.

The chain carries TRBV27 and TRBJ2-1; 10 bases match TRBD2. The CDR3 has 16 residues. Germline lookup yields CDR1 MNHEY and CDR2 SMNVEV (reference sequence). V shed 6 bases, J shed 4 bases, and the junction held 9 bases outside the gene matches. The CDR3 DNA reads TGTGCCAGCAGCTCGAGCGGGGGGGCACCTTACAATGAGCAGTTCTTC. Protein: CASSSSGGAPYNEQFF.

In this sample, this clone turned up a few times. The chain couples TRBV5-4 to TRBJ2-7; 9 bases align to TRBD2. V lost 2 bases and J lost 6; bases outside the gene matches: 9. Germline lookup yields CDR1 SGHNT and CDR2 YYREEE (reference sequence). The CDR3 covers 15 residues. The CDR3 loop is CASSFRGGGATEQYF. The CDR3 nucleotides are TGTGCCAGCAGCTTTAGAGGCGGGGGGGCCACCGAGCAGTACTTC.

This clone rates as medium-sized. The V gene is TRBV27, the J gene TRBJ2-1, with 11 bases matching TRBD2. The CDR3 is 15 amino acids. The V and J ends lost 6 bases and 5 bases, in that order; junction bases with no gene match: 6. Per the germline V gene, CDR1 is MNHEY and CDR2 is SMNVEV (reference sequence). The DNA for the CDR3 is TGTGCCAGCAGGGAAAGGGGACTAGCGGACAATGAGCAGTTCTTC. Translating it yields CASRERGLADNEQFF.

This clone occurred a few times. The rearrangement joins TRBV5-1 to TRBJ2-7, with a tentative D call TRBD1 (6 bases). Trimming cost V 1 base and J 7 bases, with 18 bases left between them. CDR1 and CDR2 from the germline V gene are SGHRS and YFSETQ. The CDR3 is 15 amino acids. The DNA for the CDR3 is TGCGCCAGCAGCTTGCTCTCACAGGGTTCGCTTGAGCAGTACTTC. Translation: CASSLLSQGSLEQYF.

The chain carries TRBV7-8 and TRBJ2-1, with D possibly being TRBD2 (5 bases). The CDR3 consists of 14 residues. Germline CDR1 SGHVS, CDR2 FQNEAQ. The ends were cut back, 3 bases at V and 4 bases at J, with 10 bases in the middle. The CDR3 reads CASSFATSYNEQFF. The CDR3 DNA is TGTGCCAGCAGCTTCGCCACTAGTTACAATGAGCAGTTCTTC.

This clone showed up just a few times. CDR3 coding DNA: TGTGCCAGCAGCGCCCGACAGGGGAACACTGAAGCTTTCTTT. Translating gives CASSARQGNTEAFF. The rearrangement joins TRBV11-3 to TRBJ1-1, with 7 bases identical to TRBD1. The germline V gene has CDR1 SGHNT and CDR2 YENEEA. Trimming took 5 bases from V and 1 from J; bases not matched to a gene: 4. The CDR3 loop spans 14 amino acids.

There are a few counts of this clone. J is TRBJ2-1 and V is TRBV11-2; 12 nucleotides match TRBD2. This CDR3 comprises 18 residues. V lost 2 bases to trimming and J lost 0 bases; unmatched junction nucleotides: 5. The germline gives CDR1 SGHAT, CDR2 FQNNGV. The CDR3, as DNA: TGTGCCAGCAGCTTATGGCCTAGCGGGGGGGCCTCCTACAATGAGCAGTTCTTC. It specifies CASSLWPSGGASYNEQFF.

Sample share makes this clone medium-sized. The chain couples TRBV7-9 to TRBJ2-7; D ambiguous. Looked up from germline, CDR1 is SEHNR and CDR2 is FQNEAQ (reference sequence). The CDR3 length is 15 residues. The V end was cut by 4 bases, the J end by 4 bases, with 17 bases between. CDR3 in amino acids: CASSSPGGWAYEQYF. In DNA form, the CDR3 reads TGTGCCAGCAGCTCCCCCGGTGGGTGGGCTTACGAGCAGTACTTC.

The rearrangement links TRBV5-6 to TRBJ2-5; TRBD2 matches 13 bases. The CDR3 consists of 16 residues. V was pared by 3 bases and J by 5 bases, with 7 bases of the junction left unmatched. Looked up from germline, CDR1 is SGHDT and CDR2 is YYEEEE. CDR3 nucleotides: TGTGCCAGCAGCTGGGAGACTAGCGGGAGGCCGGAGACCCAGTACTTC. This encodes CASSWETSGRPETQYF.

By share, this clone counts as medium-sized. The chain has TRBV2 and TRBJ1-1; D is undetermined. This CDR3 has 14 amino acids. Germline loops: CDR1 SNHLY, CDR2 FYNNEI. V was pared by 1 base and J by 3 bases, with 9 bases between. For the CDR3, the DNA is TGTGCCAGCAGTGAAGGGGCACAGTACACTGAAGCTTTCTTT. Translated: CASSEGAQYTEAFF.

This clone is medium-sized. The chain combines TRBV11-3 with TRBJ2-7, with D maybe TRBD2 (5 bases). The CDR3 has 14 residues. Germline CDR1 and CDR2: SGHNT and YENEEA. Trimming cost V 1 base and J 2 bases, with 9 bases left between them. DNA of the CDR3: TGTGCCAGCAGCTTAGTCGCGGGCACCTACGAGCAGTACTTC. Amino acids: CASSLVAGTYEQYF.

The chain has TRBV7-2 and TRBJ2-1, with TRBD2 identical over 13 bases. Germline V CDR1 and CDR2: SGHTA, FQGNSA. V lost 4 bases, J lost 8 bases, and 5 bases stayed unmatched. This CDR3 is 15 amino acids long. The CDR3 DNA follows: TGTGCCAGCAGCTGGACTAGCGGGAGCGTATATGAGCAGTTCTTC. This translates into CASSWTSGSVYEQFF.

The V gene is TRBV19, the J gene TRBJ2-1, with 12 bases matching TRBD2. Germline-derived CDR1 and CDR2 are LNHDA and SQIVND (reference sequence). This CDR3 spans 16 amino acids. Germline trimming cut 3 bases from V and 3 bases from J; bases unmatched to any gene: 3. The CDR3 coding sequence is TGTGCCAGTAGTATGGCGGGACTAGCGGGCTACAATGAGCAGTTCTTC. It codes for CASSMAGLAGYNEQFF.

The CDR3 spells CASSSRDKLSTDTQYF. The CDR3 DNA reads TGTGCCAGTAGTAGCCGGGACAAACTCAGCACAGATACGCAGTATTTT. The V call is TRBV19, the J call TRBJ2-3; D perhaps matches TRBD1 (6 bases). This CDR3 is built from 16 residues. Deletions cut 4 bases from V and 0 bases from J, with 14 bases between. CDR1 and CDR2 (germline): LNHDA, SQIVND (reference sequence).

This chain joins TRBV5-6 and TRBJ1-1, with D possibly being TRBD1 (5 bases). This CDR3 has 12 amino acids. From germline, CDR1 is SGHDT and CDR2 YYEEEE. V dropped 5 bases and J dropped 5 bases, with 10 bases sitting between them. The CDR3 reads CASSFGGTEAFF. CDR3 in DNA: TGTGCCAGCAGTTTCGGGGGAACTGAAGCTTTCTTT.